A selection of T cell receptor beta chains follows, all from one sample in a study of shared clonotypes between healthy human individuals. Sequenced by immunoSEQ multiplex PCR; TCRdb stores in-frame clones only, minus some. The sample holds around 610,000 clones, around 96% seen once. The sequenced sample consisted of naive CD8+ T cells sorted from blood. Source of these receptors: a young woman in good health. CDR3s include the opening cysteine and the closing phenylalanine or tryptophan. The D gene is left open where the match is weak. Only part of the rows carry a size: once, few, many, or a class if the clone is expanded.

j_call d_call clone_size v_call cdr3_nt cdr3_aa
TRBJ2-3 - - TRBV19 TGTGCCAGTAGCGAATTCGACACCGGGCTGGGTACGCAGTATTTT CASSEFDTGLGTQYF
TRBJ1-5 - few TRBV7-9 TGTGCCAGCAGCTTCCAGGACAATCAGCCCCAGCATTTT CASSFQDNQPQHF
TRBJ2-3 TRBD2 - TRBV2 TGTGCCAGCAGCTCCGGGACTAGCGGTCACACAGATACGCAGTATTTT CASSSGTSGHTDTQYF
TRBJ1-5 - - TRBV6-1 TGTGCCAGCAGTGAGGAGTTCTTCGAGCAGGGGATATTGGGCGCTCAGCCCCAGCATTTT CASSEEFFEQGILGAQPQHF
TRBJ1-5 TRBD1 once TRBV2 TGTGCCAGCAGTGAGGACAGGGAGAGGAGGAATCAGCCCCAGCATTTT CASSEDRERRNQPQHF
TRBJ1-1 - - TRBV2 TGTGCCAGCAGTGAGTCTGAGGGCTTTATCGGCTCTGAAGCTTTCTTT CASSESEGFIGSEAFF
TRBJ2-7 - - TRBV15 TGTGCCACCAGCACAGGGAGCTCCTACGAGCAGTACTTC CATSTGSSYEQYF
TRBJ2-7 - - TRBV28 TGTGCCAGCAGTGTACCCGGGACACCTCTCTCCTACGAGCAGTACTTC CASSVPGTPLSYEQYF
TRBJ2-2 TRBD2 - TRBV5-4 TGTGCCAGCAGCGGCACTAGCGGGAGGGCCACCGGGGAGCTGTTTTTT CASSGTSGRATGELFF
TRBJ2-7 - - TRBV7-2 TGTGCCAGCAGCTTAGCCCGGACAAGGAGCTCCTACGAGCAGTACTTC CASSLARTRSSYEQYF
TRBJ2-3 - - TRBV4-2 TGTGCCAGCAGCCAAGGCGCGGGGACTAGCACAGATACGCAGTATTTT CASSQGAGTSTDTQYF
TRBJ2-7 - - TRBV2 TGTGCCAGCAGTCCCGGGACCTCCTACGAGCAGTACTTC CASSPGTSYEQYF
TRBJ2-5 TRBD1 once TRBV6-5 TGTGCCACCGAGACAGGGGTAGGAAAAAAGACCCAGTACTTC CATETGVGKKTQYF
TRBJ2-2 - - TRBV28 TGTGCCAGCAGTTTAAGCCCCCAGGGGCCCACCGGGGAGCTGTTTTTT CASSLSPQGPTGELFF
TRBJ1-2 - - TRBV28 TGTGCCAGCAGTTTGAGTGGGGGCGCGTTCTATGGCTACACCTTC CASSLSGGAFYGYTF
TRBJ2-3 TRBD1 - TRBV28 TGTGCCAGCAGCCTCGGGACAGGGTCATACACAGATACGCAGTATTTT CASSLGTGSYTDTQYF
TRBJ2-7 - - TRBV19 TGTGCCAGTAGTATTGGTAGCGGCAGCTCCTACGAGCAGTACTTC CASSIGSGSSYEQYF
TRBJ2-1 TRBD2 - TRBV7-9 TGTGCCAGCAGCTTTTCGGGAGGGACCTACAATGAGCAGTTCTTC CASSFSGGTYNEQFF
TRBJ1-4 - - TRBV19 TGTGCCAGTAGCTACCGGGACGGAGAAAAACTGTTTTTT CASSYRDGEKLFF
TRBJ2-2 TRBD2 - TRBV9 TGTGCCAGCAGCGTAGGCGGGAGGGCCGCCGGGGAGCTGTTTTTT CASSVGGRAAGELFF
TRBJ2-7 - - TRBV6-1 TGTGCCAGCAGTGCCATCTACACATACGAGCAGTACTTC CASSAIYTYEQYF
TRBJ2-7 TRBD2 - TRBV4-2 TGTGCCAGCAGCCCTCTGACTAGCGGGTTGAACGAGCAGTACTTC CASSPLTSGLNEQYF
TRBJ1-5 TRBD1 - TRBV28 TGTGCCAGCAGTTTATACAGGGGAGGTAGCAATCAGCCCCAGCATTTT CASSLYRGGSNQPQHF
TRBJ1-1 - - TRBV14 TGTGCCAGCACCAAAGGAATCGGAACATCCGGCTCCCCTCGGACTGAAGCTTTCTTT CASTKGIGTSGSPRTEAFF
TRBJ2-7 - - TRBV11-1 TGTGCCAGCAGGATCCCTTGCGAGCAGTACTTC CASRIPCEQYF
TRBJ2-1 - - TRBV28 TGTGCCAGCAGCCTAAACAATGAGCAGTTCTTC CASSLNNEQFF
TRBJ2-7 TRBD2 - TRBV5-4 TGTGCCGCCCGGACTAGCGGATCGGACGAGCAGTACTTC CAARTSGSDEQYF
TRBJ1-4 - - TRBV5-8 TGTGCCAGCAGCCCCGGCTGGGGGGATATAGTACCTGGTGAAAAACTGTTTTTT CASSPGWGDIVPGEKLFF
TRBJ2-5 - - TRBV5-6 TGTGCCAGCAGCTTGGGGCTAGCTGTGTACCCACAAGAGACCCAGTACTTC CASSLGLAVYPQETQYF
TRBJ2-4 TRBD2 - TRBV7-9 TGTGCCAGCAGCCAAAGCGGGGTGGACATTCAGTACTTC CASSQSGVDIQYF
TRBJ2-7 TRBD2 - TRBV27 TGTGCCAGCAGGGCGGGAGGGCCTTTAACAGGCACGGGCGAGCAGTACTTC CASRAGGPLTGTGEQYF
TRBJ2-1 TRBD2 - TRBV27 TGTGCCAGCAGAGGAAGCGGGAGGGGGAGTTCCTACAATGAGCAGTTCTTC CASRGSGRGSSYNEQFF
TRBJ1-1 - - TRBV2 TGTGCCAGCCGTGGGACGGTGATGAACACTGAAGCTTTCTTT CASRGTVMNTEAFF
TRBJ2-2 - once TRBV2 TGTGCCAGCACGGCAGGGGAAGACACCGGGGAGCTGTTTTTT CASTAGEDTGELFF
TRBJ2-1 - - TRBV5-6 TGTGCCAGCAGCTGGGACGGGGAGCAGTTCTTC CASSWDGEQFF
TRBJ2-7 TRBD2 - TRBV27 TGTGCCAGCAGCACACTAGCGGGAGGGTTTTACGAGCAGTACTTC CASSTLAGGFYEQYF
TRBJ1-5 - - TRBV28 TGTGCCAGCAGTTTTAGCGGCGGACTCCCCAGGGAGGCCCAGCATTTT CASSFSGGLPREAQHF
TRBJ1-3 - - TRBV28 TGTGCCAGCAGTTCCGGGACAAGCTCTGGAAACACCATATATTTT CASSSGTSSGNTIYF
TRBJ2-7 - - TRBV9 TGTGCCAGCTCCGAGGGGGGCGGGAGTTCGTACGAGCAGTACTTC CASSEGGGSSYEQYF
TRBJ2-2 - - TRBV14 TGTGCCAGCAGCCAAGTTACCGGGGAGCTGTTTTTT CASSQVTGELFF
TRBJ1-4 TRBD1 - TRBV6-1 TGTGCCAGCGCCCCGGGACAGTTCGATGAAAAACTGTTTTTT CASAPGQFDEKLFF
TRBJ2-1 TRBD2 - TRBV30 TGTGCCTGGAGTTGGGGACTAGCGGGGAATGAGCAGTTCTTC CAWSWGLAGNEQFF
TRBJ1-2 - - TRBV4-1 TGCGCCAGCAGCCAAGAACCAGGACCCTACTATGGCTACACCTTC CASSQEPGPYYGYTF
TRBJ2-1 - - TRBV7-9 TGTGCCAGCAGCACCCACAGCAATGAGCAGTTCTTC CASSTHSNEQFF
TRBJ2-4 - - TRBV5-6 TGTGCCAGCAGCTCCATCGGGACTGTAATAGCCAAAAACATTCAGTACTTC CASSSIGTVIAKNIQYF
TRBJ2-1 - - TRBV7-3 TGTGCCAGCAGCCCAACACCTATATCCTACAATGAGCAGTTCTTC CASSPTPISYNEQFF
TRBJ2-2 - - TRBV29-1 TGCAGCGTTGTAGTCACCGGGGAGCTGTTTTTT CSVVVTGELFF
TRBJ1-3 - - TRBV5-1 TGCGCCAGCAGCTTGGACGCCAGGGACGGAAACACCATATATTTT CASSLDARDGNTIYF
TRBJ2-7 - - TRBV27 TGTGCCAGCAGTTCCGGGACTCCATACTACGAGCAGTACTTC CASSSGTPYYEQYF
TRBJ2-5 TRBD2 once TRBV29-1 TGCAGCTTGCACGGAGCGGGAGGGCTCCAAGAGACCCAGTACTTC CSLHGAGGLQETQYF
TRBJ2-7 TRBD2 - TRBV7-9 TGTGCCAGCAGTCCGGGGGGTGGGAGCGGATCCTACGAGCAGTACTTC CASSPGGGSGSYEQYF
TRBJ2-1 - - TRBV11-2 TGTGCCAGCAGCTTAAGGAATGAGCAGTTCTTC CASSLRNEQFF
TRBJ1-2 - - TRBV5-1 TGCGCCAGCAGCTTGGCAAGGGCTTCATATGGCTACACCTTC CASSLARASYGYTF
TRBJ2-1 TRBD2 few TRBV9 TGTGCCAGCAGCGTAGGACTAGCGGAGTACAATGAGCAGTTCTTC CASSVGLAEYNEQFF
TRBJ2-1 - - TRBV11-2 TGTGCCAGCAGCTTCATGACCCAAATTGGGTTCTTC CASSFMTQIGFF